These 27 T cell receptor beta chains share one sample of origin, sequenced in a study of blood T cell repertoires in COVID-19 (dated by TCRdb to 2018 to 2020). Library construction relied on the immunoSEQ multiplex PCR assay. The table was pulled from immuneACCESS by TCRdb, which kept in-frame rearrangements only. Such tables lose some clones; where checked, under half of the loss comes from unresolved V genes, and the rest has no known cause. The sample table records more than 300,000 clones; 75% to 90% of these occur just once. The top ten clones comprise about 6% of the sample. The sample was peripheral blood. The receptor source for this set is a woman aged 45 to 65 with COVID-19, enrolled during active disease.

The V gene is TRBV5-6, the J gene TRBJ1-2, with TRBD1 matching 9 bases. Germline-derived CDR1 and CDR2 are SGHDT and YYEEEE. The ends lost 4 bases at V and 1 base at J; junction bases unmatched: 5. This CDR3 region has 15 residues. The DNA of the CDR3 is TGTGCCAGCAGCCGACGGACAGGGGTTAACTATGGCTACACCTTC. Protein product: CASSRRTGVNYGYTF.

This chain links TRBV9 with TRBJ1-2; 10 nucleotides align to TRBD1. The germline V gene has CDR1 SGDLS and CDR2 YYNGEE. J gave up 9 bases and V 3 bases, and 11 bases lay outside the gene matches. There are 15 residues in the CDR3. This CDR3 reads CASSAPGQGLLSYTF. The CDR3 DNA reads TGTGCCAGCAGCGCACCGGGACAGGGGCTTTTGAGCTACACCTTC.

The rearrangement links TRBV7-9 to TRBJ2-5, with 8 bases that match TRBD2. V dropped 5 bases and J dropped 2; count of bases not matched to a gene: 7. The germline V gene encodes CDR1 SEHNR and CDR2 FQNEAQ (reference sequence). The CDR3 contains 15 residues. CDR3 nucleotide sequence: TGTGCCAGCAGCCGGGGGGGCGCGGGACAAGAGACCCAGTACTTC. It is translated as CASSRGGAGQETQYF.

This clone has more than one count but fewer than ten. This chain links TRBV18 with TRBJ1-6, with 7 bases that match TRBD1. Trimming removed 8 bases from V and 4 bases from J; junction bases left unmatched: 2. The germline CDR1 and CDR2 sequences are KGHSH and LQKENI. This CDR3 is built from 13 residues. The CDR3 is CASAGQYNSPLHF. For the CDR3, the DNA is TGTGCCAGCGCGGGACAGTATAATTCACCCCTCCACTTT.

This clone was picked up one time. The genes are TRBV5-4 and TRBJ2-1; 10 bases line up with TRBD1. The germline V gene encodes CDR1 SGHNT and CDR2 YYREEE (reference sequence). The junction had 23 bases not matched to a gene; V was cut back by 8 bases and J by 6 bases. The CDR3 contains 19 residues. The CDR3 sequence: CASSGWDRGRGSGGNEQFF. The CDR3 DNA is TGTGCCAGTTCCGGTTGGGACAGGGGAAGGGGGAGTGGTGGCAATGAGCAGTTCTTC. Filled out from reference TRBV5-4 and TRBJ2-1, the complete variable domain reads ETGVTQSPTHLIKTRGQQVTLRCSSQSGHNTVSWYQQALGQGPQFIFQYYREEENGRGNFPPRFSGLQFPNYSSELNVNALELDDSALYLCASSGWDRGRGSGGNEQFFGPGTRLTVL.

The J gene is TRBJ1-1, the V gene TRBV30; D is possibly TRBD1 (5 bases). CDR1 is GTSNPN and CDR2 is SVGIG in the germline V gene (reference sequence). With 0 bases removed from V and 6 bases from J, the gap between germline ends came to 11 bases. The CDR3 length is 13 residues. This chain's CDR3 is CAWSVSQQAEAFF. The CDR3 nucleotides read TGTGCCTGGAGTGTATCACAACAGGCTGAAGCTTTCTTT.

This clone has a handful of counts. This rearrangement joins TRBV2 to TRBJ1-2; TRBD1 matches 7 bases. Losses at the gene ends were 7 bases for V and 2 bases for J; bases not matched to a gene: 7. Looked up from germline, CDR1 is SNHLY and CDR2 is FYNNEI. This CDR3 is 14 amino acids long. As DNA, the CDR3 is TGTGCCAGCATCCGACAGGGCCTCAACTATGGCTACACCTTC. Protein: CASIRQGLNYGYTF.

V is TRBV15 and J is TRBJ1-5; no definite D call. CDR1 is LNHNV and CDR2 is YYDKDF in the germline V gene (reference sequence). V was clipped by 5 bases and J by 5 bases, with 10 bases between them. The CDR3 covers 13 residues. Here the CDR3 reads CATSGGPHQPQHF. The DNA for the CDR3 is TGTGCCACCAGCGGAGGGCCCCATCAGCCCCAGCATTTT.

J is TRBJ2-1 and V is TRBV24-1; perhaps TRBD2 as D (6 bases). The V and J ends lost 9 bases and 6 bases respectively, with 14 bases between them. CDR1 KGHDR and CDR2 SFDVKD come from the germline V gene. The CDR3 has 13 residues. CDR3 nucleotide sequence: TGTGCCACCGCGGGTCGGGGGAGCAATGAGCAGTTCTTC. This codes for CATAGRGSNEQFF.

This chain uses TRBV7-9 with TRBJ2-1, with 12 bases fitting TRBD2. This CDR3 contains 15 residues. V lost 5 bases, J lost 8 bases, and 7 bases stayed unmatched. The germline gives CDR1 SEHNR, CDR2 FQNEAQ (reference sequence). The CDR3 region is CASSRGLAGMDEQFF. The CDR3 coding sequence is TGTGCCAGCAGCCGTGGACTAGCGGGGATGGATGAGCAGTTCTTC.

J is TRBJ2-2 and V is TRBV7-6; a weak D match, TRBD1 (5 bases). Trimming pared 7 bases from V and 6 bases from J, leaving 15 bases between. The CDR3 runs to 14 residues. Germline V gives CDR1 SGHVS, CDR2 FNYEAQ. CDR3 loop: CASTQARDAGELFF. The CDR3 DNA follows: TGTGCCAGCACCCAAGCCAGGGATGCCGGGGAGCTGTTTTTT. The full variable domain, in which reference TRBV7-6 and TRBJ2-2 provide the parts outside the CDR3, is GAGVSQSPRYKVTKRGQDVALRCDPISGHVSLYWYRQALGQGPEFLTYFNYEAQQDKSGLPNDRFSAERPEGSISTLTIQRTEQRDSAMYRCASTQARDAGELFFGEGSRLTVL.

The CDR3 spells CASSPRLAGQNTGELFF. CDR3 in DNA: TGTGCCAGCAGTCCCAGACTAGCGGGGCAGAACACCGGGGAGCTGTTTTTT. This rearrangement joins TRBV11-3 to TRBJ2-2; 11 positions match TRBD2. This CDR3 region has 17 residues. Germline CDR1 is SGHNT and CDR2 is YENEEA. V dropped 6 bases and J dropped 1; count of bases not matched to a gene: 7. The variable domain in full, completed from reference TRBV11-3 and TRBJ2-2, reads EAGVVQSPRYKIIEKKQPVAFWCNPISGHNTLYWYLQNLGQGPELLIRYENEEAVDDSQLPKDRFSAERLKGVDSTLKIQPAELGDSAVYLCASSPRLAGQNTGELFFGEGSRLTVL.

V is TRBV12-5 and J is TRBJ1-1; maybe TRBD1 (5 bases). This CDR3 has 14 residues. Germline CDR1 and CDR2: LGHNT and FRNRAP. V lost 3 bases to trimming and J lost 4 bases, with 12 bases between them. The CDR3 reads CASGFFLGATEAFF. The CDR3 DNA is TGTGCTAGTGGTTTTTTTCTAGGGGCCACTGAAGCTTTCTTT.

The chain recombines TRBV13 with TRBJ1-6; no firm D call. Germline-derived CDR1 and CDR2 are PRHDT and FYEKMQ (reference sequence). V shed 0 bases and J shed 10 bases, with 7 bases lying between them. There are 13 residues in the CDR3. This CDR3 is CASSLGPRSPLHF. Written as DNA, the CDR3 is TGTGCCAGCAGCTTAGGCCCTCGGTCACCCCTCCACTTT.

The gene calls are TRBV7-8 and TRBJ2-1; the match to TRBD2 covers 16 bases. This CDR3 region has 18 residues. Germline V gene sequence: CDR1 SGHVS, CDR2 FQNEAQ. V was clipped by 4 bases and J by 3 bases; unmatched bases: 6. The DNA for the CDR3 is TGTGCCAGCAGCTCCTCGGGACTAGCGGGAGGGAACTACAATGAGCAGTTCTTC. Protein sequence: CASSSSGLAGGNYNEQFF.

This sequence joins TRBV18 and TRBJ2-1, with D maybe TRBD1 (5 bases). The CDR3 is 15 amino acids. Germline CDR1 is KGHSH and CDR2 is LQKENI. The V gene lost 1 base and the J gene lost 4 bases, with 11 bases spanning the gap. For the CDR3, the DNA is TGTGCCAGCTCACCACAGGGGTCCCTTTACAATGAGCAGTTCTTC. Residues: CASSPQGSLYNEQFF.

The CDR3: CASSIWLAGAYEQYF. CDR3 in DNA: TGTGCCAGTAGCATATGGCTAGCGGGAGCCTACGAGCAGTACTTC. The chain employs TRBV19 and TRBJ2-7, with 10 nucleotides matching TRBD2. The CDR3 length is 15 residues. Germline V gene data show CDR1 as LNHDA and CDR2 as SQIVND (reference sequence). The V and J ends lost 6 bases and 2 bases, in that order; junction bases with no gene match: 7.

The V call is TRBV18, the J call TRBJ2-7, with D hard to call. V was clipped by 3 bases and J by 6 bases, with 15 bases between them. Germline loops: CDR1 KGHSH, CDR2 LQKENI. The CDR3 sequence is 14 residues long. CDR3 DNA sequence: TGTGCCAGCTCACCTCTGCTAGATGAAGGCGAGCAGTACTTC. Residues: CASSPLLDEGEQYF.

This clone was recorded only once. This chain uses TRBV19 with TRBJ2-7; 7 bases agree with TRBD2. The CDR3 has 16 amino acids. J was trimmed by 6 bases and V by 4 bases; bases with no gene match: 15. Germline CDR1 reads LNHDA; CDR2 reads SQIVND (reference sequence). The CDR3 loop is CASSRADVAGEAEQYF. In nucleotides, the CDR3 is TGTGCCAGTAGTAGGGCAGATGTTGCGGGAGAAGCCGAGCAGTACTTC.

This rearrangement joins TRBV4-2 to TRBJ2-7, with TRBD2 identical over 7 bases. CDR3 size: 15 residues. V shed 3 bases, J shed 2 bases, and the junction held 7 bases outside the gene matches. Per the germline V gene, CDR1 is LGHNA and CDR2 is YNFKEQ. CDR3 bases: TGTGCCAGCAGCCAGGAGGGGCTAGCGGCCTACGAGCAGTACTTC. Its protein product is CASSQEGLAAYEQYF.

This rearrangement joins TRBV4-1 to TRBJ1-2, with a possible D match to TRBD1 (5 bases). Trimming pared 3 bases from V and 2 bases from J, leaving 25 bases between. This CDR3 has 19 amino acids. Germline CDR1 and CDR2: MGHRA and YSYEKL. The DNA for the CDR3 is TGCGCCAGCAGCCACCCCTTAGGGGAATTGTATGGGTCGAACTATGGCTACACCTTC. It translates to CASSHPLGELYGSNYGYTF.

This clone was recorded a few times. Written as DNA, the CDR3 is TGCGCCAGCAGCCTAAACAGAGAACAAGAGACCCAGTACTTC. Translating it yields CASSLNREQETQYF. The chain is built from TRBV5-1 and TRBJ2-5; unclear D gene. CDR1 and CDR2 (germline): SGHRS, YFSETQ. Trimming shortened V by 4 bases and J by 2 bases, and 12 bases separated the two germline ends. CDR3 length equals 14 residues.

The chain carries TRBV9 and TRBJ1-4; 9 positions match TRBD1. After removal of 3 bases from V and 13 bases from J, the junction contained 10 bases not matched to a gene. Germline loops: CDR1 SGDLS, CDR2 YYNGEE. The CDR3 extends over 14 amino acids. CDR3 DNA: TGTGCCAGCAGCGGGACAGGGGCCGGATCGGGACTGTTTTTT. It yields the protein CASSGTGAGSGLFF.

The chain uses TRBV11-3 and TRBJ2-7; TRBD2 matches at 13 bases. The CDR3 runs 13 residues. The J segment lost 6 bases and the V segment lost 6 bases, leaving 2 bases of the junction unmatched. The germline V gene encodes CDR1 SGHNT and CDR2 YENEEA. The CDR3, as DNA: TGTGCCAGCAGTCGACTAGCGGGAGGCGAGCAGTACTTC. The encoded protein is CASSRLAGGEQYF.

The sample holds one count of this clone. V is TRBV2 and J is TRBJ1-3, with a possible D match to TRBD1 (6 bases). The germline V gene encodes CDR1 SNHLY and CDR2 FYNNEI. Trimming shortened V by 6 bases and J by 2 bases, and 17 bases separated the two germline ends. The CDR3 runs 16 residues. CDR3 coding DNA: TGTGCCAGCAGGAATATAGACAGGAGAACTGGAAACACCATATATTTT. Its protein product is CASRNIDRRTGNTIYF.

The CDR3 coding sequence is TGTGCCAGCAGCGTACAGGACTATAGCAATCAGCCCCAGCATTTT. Amino acid sequence: CASSVQDYSNQPQHF. V and J are TRBV7-2 and TRBJ1-5, with D possibly matching TRBD1 (5 bases). Per germline, CDR1 SGHTA and CDR2 FQGNSA. V shed 5 bases and J shed 0 bases, with 11 bases lying between them. The CDR3 spans 15 residues.

This chain connects TRBV7-2 to TRBJ2-2; TRBD1 might be the D (6 bases). V lost 1 base and J 9 bases, leaving 9 bases between the germline ends. The CDR3 runs to 13 residues. CDR1 and CDR2 from the germline V gene are SGHTA and FQGNSA. CDR3 in amino acids: CASSLGQAWELFF. CDR3 bases: TGTGCCAGCAGCTTAGGACAGGCGTGGGAGCTGTTTTTT.